This T cell receptor beta chain was found in a study of blood T cell repertoires in COVID-19. Background on the study: COVID-19 samples collected from the United States, Italy and Spain covered acute and convalescent phases. The cDNA or gDNA used as material had been derived from T cells, B-cell-depleted T cells, or PBMCs.

In the original analysis: Quantification of nucleated cells was approximated via reference gene primer amplification. Clones were sequenced by immunoSEQ multiplex PCR, and TCRdb holds only the in-frame ones, with some missing. V, J and clone size were drawn from that table, and D and trimming were deduced from the DNA. This sample yields 84,000 or so clones, of which around four fifths are seen a single time; approximately 37% belongs to the top ten. Per germline, CDR1 SQVTM and CDR2 ANQGSEA. Between the trimmed V and J ends, which lost 4 bases and 1 base, there was a span of 13 bases. This CDR3 contains 14 residues.

Sequenced material: peripheral blood. This receptor was identified in a man at least 80 years old with active or convalescent COVID-19. This chain connects TRBV29-1 to TRBJ2-5; D perhaps matches TRBD2 (6 bases). This chain's CDR3 is CSVVDRRAQETQYF. The CDR3 region has the DNA TGCAGCGTTGTGGATCGGAGGGCCCAAGAGACCCAGTACTTC.